This TCR beta chain was captured in a study of blood T cell repertoires in COVID-19. Study background: The origin of the acute and convalescent COVID-19 samples was the United States, Italy and Spain.

Cohort placement rested on clinical history that participants reported themselves. V lost 0 bases and J lost 9, with 13 bases in between. Germline CDR1 is SGHRS and CDR2 is YFSETQ. This CDR3 spans 14 amino acids. Per the study methods: Amplification from reference gene primers served as the basis for estimated nucleated cell counts. Clones were sequenced by immunoSEQ multiplex PCR, and TCRdb holds only the in-frame ones, with some missing. V and J calls and clone size come straight from that table; D and trimming were deduced from the DNA. The table includes roughly 280,000 clones, about 88% detected once.

Sequences were obtained from PBMCs or T cells enriched from blood (not recorded which). The sequence derives from a woman aged 45-59 years who had recovered from COVID-19. The chain recombines TRBV5-1 with TRBJ1-5; D remains ambiguous. CDR3 DNA sequence: TGCGCCAGCAGCTTGGGAGGAGGATCCACGCCCCAGCATTTT. Residues: CASSLGGGSTPQHF.